The clone carrying this T cell receptor beta chain turned up a few times. TCR beta sequencing was performed on blood CD8+ and CD4+ T cells. The CDR3 has 16 amino acids. J was trimmed by 2 bases and V by 5 bases; bases with no gene match: 9. CDR1 and CDR2 from the germline V gene are SGHAT and FQNNGV. RNA, at roughly 0.45 to 1 ug, was reverse transcribed with random hexamers. TCRdb independently ran MiXCR on the immunoSEQ multiplex PCR reads; one entry per CDR3 protein. The sample records 70,000 to 100,000 distinct CDR3 sequences, over 85% being singletons. The sample comes from a study of CD8 T cells in Susac syndrome.

The TCR originated in a human donor in good health. Sequenced sample: CD8+ T cells from PBMCs. The rearrangement joins TRBV11-2 to TRBJ2-7; TRBD2 matches 10 bases. The CDR3 coding sequence is TGTGCCAGCAGCCTTCTTAGCGGGGGGCCGACCTACGAGCAGTACTTC. It codes for CASSLLSGGPTYEQYF.